The 31 T cell receptor beta chains given below trace back to one sample, sequenced in a study of cytomegalovirus exposure and HLA in healthy donors. Amplification used 60 Vbeta primers and 13 Jbeta primers. Using immunoSEQ multiplex PCR, the repertoire was profiled, and TCRdb retains in-frame clones only, with some absent. The sample lists some 150,000 clones, 9.7% seen once, with 1.5% to 2% in the top ten. Sequencing input: PBMCs. These receptors came from a man aged 50-60 years in good health and CMV-seronegative.

This clone has just a few counts. The chain employs TRBV18 and TRBJ1-1, with D perhaps TRBD1 (5 bases). The CDR3 is made up of 15 amino acids. Per the germline V gene, CDR1 is KGHSH and CDR2 is LQKENI. V lost 3 bases and J lost 0, with 11 bases in between. In DNA form, the CDR3 reads TGTGCCAGCTCACCGGGGCAACACATGAACACTGAAGCTTTCTTT. Translating it yields CASSPGQHMNTEAFF.

This clone was picked up a small number of times. This rearrangement joins TRBV5-1 to TRBJ2-3; TRBD2 aligns across 8 bases. V lost 7 bases, J lost 3 bases, and 7 bases stayed unmatched. The CDR3 has 14 residues. CDR1 SGHRS and CDR2 YFSETQ come from the germline V gene. The CDR3 region has the DNA TGCGCCAGCCGGGAACTAGCGGATACAGATACGCAGTATTTT. It codes for CASRELADTDTQYF.

The chain couples TRBV30 to TRBJ1-2; D might be TRBD1 (5 bases). Germline CDR1 GTSNPN, CDR2 SVGIG (reference sequence). CDR3 length: 14 residues. Trimming shortened V by 4 bases and J by 7 bases, and 19 bases separated the two germline ends. CDR3 sequence reads: CAWTARQGVSGYTF. The DNA of the CDR3 is TGTGCCTGGACCGCTAGGCAAGGGGTCTCTGGCTACACCTTC.

The chain employs TRBV28 and TRBJ1-1, with D unclear. The CDR3 is made up of 14 amino acids. V lost 2 bases and J 2 bases, leaving 9 bases between the germline ends. The V gene's germline CDR1 is MDHEN and CDR2 SYDVKM. The CDR3 reads CASSLQQLNTEAFF. The DNA for the CDR3 is TGTGCCAGCAGTTTACAACAGCTCAACACTGAAGCTTTCTTT.

The chain uses TRBV19 and TRBJ1-2; 8 bases align to TRBD1. Trimming cost V 9 bases and J 3 bases; bases outside gene matches: 9. This CDR3 contains 14 residues. Per the germline V gene, CDR1 is LNHDA and CDR2 is SQIVND (reference sequence). Here the CDR3 reads CASSLDRDYYGYTF. Here the CDR3 DNA reads TGTGCCAGCTCTTTGGACAGGGATTACTATGGCTACACCTTC. Looking up the rest from reference TRBV19 and TRBJ1-2 gives the full variable domain: DGGITQSPKYLFRKEGQNVTLSCEQNLNHDAMYWYRQDPGQGLRLIYYSQIVNDFQKGDIAEGYSVSREKKESFPLTVTSAQKNPTAFYLCASSLDRDYYGYTFGSGTRLTVV.

This clone was counted a single time. This chain uses TRBV5-5 with TRBJ1-1; TRBD1 is a possible D gene (6 bases). Trimming removed 3 bases from V and 5 bases from J, with 17 bases in between. There are 15 residues in the CDR3. Germline values: CDR1 SGHKS, CDR2 YYEKEE (reference sequence). CDR3 DNA: TGTGCCAGCAGCTACATCGTTGCAGGGGAGACTGAAGCTTTCTTT. Protein product: CASSYIVAGETEAFF. Supplemented by reference TRBV5-5 and TRBJ1-1, the full variable domain reads DAGVTQSPTHLIKTRGQQVTLRCSPISGHKSVSWYQQVLGQGPQFIFQYYEKEERGRGNFPDRFSARQFPNYSSELNVNALLLGDSALYLCASSYIVAGETEAFFGQGTRLTVV.

J is TRBJ1-2 and V is TRBV2; 8 bases match TRBD1. CDR3 length: 14 residues. Trimming at V came to 7 bases and at J to 7 bases, leaving 11 bases not matched to a gene. Germline V CDR1 and CDR2: SNHLY, FYNNEI. CDR3 sequence reads: CASNPDRDDRGYTF. The DNA of the CDR3 is TGTGCCAGCAATCCGGACAGGGATGACCGTGGCTACACCTTC.

This clone was counted between two and nine times. V usage is TRBV10-2 and J usage is TRBJ1-4; D unresolved. V gave up 8 bases and J gave up 8 bases, with 12 bases separating them. Germline values: CDR1 WSHSY, CDR2 SAAADI. This CDR3 is 12 amino acids long. The CDR3: CASGRVGEKLFF. As DNA, the CDR3 is TGCGCCAGCGGAAGAGTGGGCGAAAAACTGTTTTTT.

The chain uses TRBV29-1 and TRBJ2-5; the D is unclear. The J call may be wrong; the DNA end is better matched by TRBJ2-7. Germline V gives CDR1 SQVTM, CDR2 ANQGSEA. This CDR3 comprises 11 residues. The CDR3 DNA reads as TGCAGCGTTGAAGTCTCCTACGAGCAGTACTTC. Translation: CSVEVSYEQYF.

A few counts support this clone. This chain joins TRBV7-3 and TRBJ2-1, with 10 positions matching TRBD2. CDR1 and CDR2 (germline): SGHTA, FQGTGA. The CDR3 has 18 residues. Trimming removed 2 bases from V and 0 bases from J; junction bases left unmatched: 7. The CDR3 here is CASSLAGASGSSYNEQFF. The CDR3 DNA reads TGTGCCAGCAGCTTAGCTGGGGCTAGCGGGAGCTCCTACAATGAGCAGTTCTTC.

This clone has only a few counts. The chain uses TRBV6-1 and TRBJ1-1, with D unresolved. Per the germline V gene, CDR1 is MNHNS and CDR2 is SASEGT. The CDR3 sequence is 13 residues long. Trimming shortened V by 7 bases and J by 0 bases, and 9 bases separated the two germline ends. The CDR3 nucleotides read TGTGCCAGCACGCAGGCAATGAACACTGAAGCTTTCTTT. This codes for CASTQAMNTEAFF.

The rearrangement joins TRBV4-1 to TRBJ2-5, with TRBD1 matching over 7 bases. This CDR3 has 16 residues. J gave up 1 base and V 4 bases, and 9 bases lay outside the gene matches. Germline V gives CDR1 MGHRA, CDR2 YSYEKL. In nucleotides, the CDR3 is TGCGCCAGCAGCCCCGCTCTTGGGACAGTCCAAGAGACCCAGTACTTC. This gives the protein CASSPALGTVQETQYF.

The chain is built from TRBV7-2 and TRBJ2-5, with a possible D match to TRBD1 (6 bases). Germline CDR1 and CDR2: SGHTA and FQGNSA. Trimming took 5 bases from V and 7 from J, leaving 17 bases between them. This CDR3 has 14 amino acids. CDR3 in DNA: TGTGCCAGCAGCCTGAGGACAGTTTTGGTGACCCAGTACTTC. As protein: CASSLRTVLVTQYF. Full variable domain (outside the CDR3, taken from reference TRBV7-2 and TRBJ2-5): GAGVSQSPSNKVTEKGKDVELRCDPISGHTALYWYRQSLGQGLEFLIYFQGNSAPDKSGLPSDRFSAERTGGSVSTLTIQRTQQEDSAVYLCASSLRTVLVTQYFGPGTRLLVL.

V usage is TRBV30 and J usage is TRBJ2-3; TRBD2 is a possible D gene (5 bases). Germline CDR1 reads GTSNPN; CDR2 reads SVGIG (reference sequence). The CDR3 is 14 residues long. V was clipped by 2 bases and J by 0 bases, with 9 bases between them. CDR3 residues: CAWSSGASTDTQYF. The CDR3 nucleotides are TGTGCCTGGAGTAGCGGAGCTAGCACAGATACGCAGTATTTT.

This clone showed up just a few times. The V and J genes are TRBV9 and TRBJ1-1; D remains ambiguous. The CDR3 is made up of 12 amino acids. V gave up 0 bases and J gave up 7 bases, with 7 bases separating them. Per germline, CDR1 SGDLS and CDR2 YYNGEE. The DNA for the CDR3 is TGTGCCAGCAGCGTAGGATCCAGTGAAGCTTTCTTT. Protein product: CASSVGSSEAFF.

The rearrangement links TRBV18 to TRBJ2-1, with D tentatively TRBD2 (6 bases). The CDR3 totals 15 residues. Germline V gives CDR1 KGHSH, CDR2 LQKENI. V gave up 3 bases and J gave up 0 bases, with 9 bases separating them. For the CDR3, the DNA is TGTGCCAGCTCACCCCGGGGGAGCTCCTACAATGAGCAGTTCTTC. Translated: CASSPRGSSYNEQFF. The full variable domain, its missing parts supplied by reference TRBV18 and TRBJ2-1, is NAGVMQNPRHLVRRRGQEARLRCSPMKGHSHVYWYRQLPEEGLKFMVYLQKENIIDESGMPKERFSAEFPKEGPSILRIQQVVRGDSAAYFCASSPRGSSYNEQFFGPGTRLTVL.

J is TRBJ2-5 and V is TRBV5-1, with a possible D match to TRBD2 (6 bases). The V end lost 0 bases, the J end lost 5 bases, and 11 bases lay between the germline ends. CDR1 and CDR2 from the germline V gene are SGHRS and YFSETQ. This CDR3 is built from 14 residues. CDR3 in amino acids: CASSLGGVRETQYF. The CDR3 DNA reads TGCGCCAGCAGCTTGGGCGGGGTCCGTGAGACCCAGTACTTC.

This clone was picked up a small number of times. The V call is TRBV30, the J call TRBJ1-2; possible D gene TRBD1, 5 bases. This CDR3 comprises 14 residues. Trimming took off 6 bases at V and 1 base at J, with 15 bases between the two ends. Germline CDR1 and CDR2: GTSNPN and SVGIG (reference sequence). The CDR3 DNA reads TGTGCCTGCATTTTGGGAGGGGATAACTATGGCTACACCTTC. Amino acids: CACILGGDNYGYTF.

J is TRBJ1-3 and V is TRBV6-1, with TRBD1 matching 9 bases. Germline trimming cut 4 bases from V and 2 bases from J; bases unmatched to any gene: 9. The CDR3 is 17 amino acids. Germline V gives CDR1 MNHNS, CDR2 SASEGT. This CDR3 reads CASSATGGPRPGNTIYF. DNA of the CDR3: TGTGCCAGCAGTGCCACAGGGGGCCCGAGACCTGGAAACACCATATATTTT.

This clone was counted many times. The chain is built from TRBV2 and TRBJ1-3; 7 bases map to TRBD1. Trimming took 7 bases from V and 4 from J; bases not matched to a gene: 4. Germline CDR1 is SNHLY and CDR2 is FYNNEI. CDR3 size: 13 residues. This CDR3 reads CASIQGTGNTIYF. The CDR3 DNA reads TGTGCCAGCATACAGGGGACCGGAAACACCATATATTTT.

This clone was recorded a few times. The gene calls are TRBV7-2 and TRBJ1-3, with D unresolved. V lost 7 bases to trimming and J lost 0 bases, with 10 bases between them. This CDR3 comprises 14 residues. Germline V CDR1 and CDR2: SGHTA, FQGNSA. The CDR3 is CASTTIYSGNTIYF. The DNA for the CDR3 is TGTGCCAGCACCACCATCTACTCTGGAAACACCATATATTTT.

In its sample, this clone was seen a few times. The V and J genes are TRBV7-3 and TRBJ2-7, with no clear D. V was shortened by 2 bases and J by 3 bases, with 14 bases between the two germline ends. Germline values: CDR1 SGHTA, CDR2 FQGTGA. The CDR3 is 15 residues long. CDR3 residues: CASSLLPHVSYEQYF. The CDR3 bases are TGTGCCAGCAGCTTATTGCCCCACGTCAGCTACGAGCAGTACTTC.

The rearrangement uses TRBV2 and TRBJ1-4, with 9 bases identical to TRBD1. Germline assignment: CDR1 SNHLY and CDR2 FYNNEI. The J segment lost 5 bases and the V segment lost 3 bases, leaving 1 base of the junction unmatched. This CDR3 is built from 14 residues. The CDR3 protein is CASSDGQGNEKLFF. DNA of the CDR3: TGTGCCAGCAGTGATGGACAGGGGAATGAAAAACTGTTTTTT.

The chain recombines TRBV7-2 with TRBJ1-5; 9 nucleotides match TRBD1. The CDR3 covers 13 residues. CDR1 and CDR2 (germline): SGHTA, FQGNSA. Trimming removed 8 bases from V and 7 bases from J; junction bases left unmatched: 6. CDR3 region: CASGQGPRQPQHF. The CDR3, as DNA: TGTGCCAGCGGACAGGGGCCGCGGCAGCCCCAGCATTTT.

This CDR3 reads CASSQYKGTYEQYF. CDR3 nucleotides: TGTGCCAGCAGCCAATATAAGGGGACATACGAGCAGTACTTC. The V gene is TRBV16, the J gene TRBJ2-7, with D possibly matching TRBD1 (6 bases). Trimming pared 1 base from V and 4 bases from J, leaving 11 bases between. The CDR3 contains 14 residues. The germline V gene encodes CDR1 KGHSY and CDR2 FQNENV.

In this sample, this clone turned up a few times. The chain has TRBV10-1 and TRBJ2-1, with TRBD2 matching over 10 bases. CDR3 length: 16 residues. The trim removed 0 bases at V and 7 bases at J, leaving 6 bases unmatched. Germline V gene sequence: CDR1 WNHNN, CDR2 SYGVQD (reference sequence). CDR3 nucleotide sequence: TGCGCCAGCAGTGAGTCGGCTAGCGGGAGACAGAATGAGCAGTTCTTC. As protein: CASSESASGRQNEQFF.

The chain is built from TRBV6-6 and TRBJ2-3; 7 positions agree with TRBD2. CDR1 is MNHNY and CDR2 is SVGAGI in the germline V gene (reference sequence). This CDR3 has 14 amino acids. The V gene end was trimmed by 7 bases and the J gene end by 4 bases; junction bases not matched to a gene: 8. The CDR3 DNA sequence: TGTGCCAGCAAGGCGGGGACTAAGGCAGATACGCAGTATTTT. Residues: CASKAGTKADTQYF.

This clone was counted a few times. J is TRBJ2-3 and V is TRBV7-9, with 7 bases aligning to TRBD2. The CDR3 has 14 residues. Trimming at V came to 7 bases and at J to 2 bases, leaving 6 bases not matched to a gene. Per the germline V gene, CDR1 is SEHNR and CDR2 is FQNEAQ (reference sequence). The CDR3: CASKGSGPTDTQYF. The CDR3, as DNA: TGTGCCAGCAAAGGTAGCGGGCCCACAGATACGCAGTATTTT. Drawing the rest from reference TRBV7-9 and TRBJ2-3, the complete variable domain is DTGVSQNPRHKITKRGQNVTFRCDPISEHNRLYWYRQTLGQGPEFLTYFQNEAQLEKSRLLSDRFSAERPKGSFSTLEIQRTEQGDSAMYLCASKGSGPTDTQYFGPGTRLTVL.

V gene TRBV4-1 combines with J gene TRBJ2-1; D is perhaps TRBD2 (6 bases). The CDR3 loop spans 15 amino acids. Germline CDR1 is MGHRA and CDR2 is YSYEKL. The V end lost 2 bases, the J end lost 7 bases, and 15 bases lay between the germline ends. The CDR3 sequence is CASSQPGLYGNEQFF. The CDR3 coding sequence is TGCGCCAGCAGCCAACCGGGACTCTACGGGAATGAGCAGTTCTTC.

This clone was counted only a few times. This rearrangement joins TRBV4-1 to TRBJ1-1; 7 nucleotides line up with TRBD1. The CDR3 sequence is 16 residues long. Trimming cost V 2 bases and J 0 bases; bases outside gene matches: 6. Germline loops: CDR1 MGHRA, CDR2 YSYEKL. CDR3 sequence reads: CASSQRDSSVNTEAFF. The CDR3 DNA reads TGCGCCAGCAGCCAACGGGACAGTTCCGTGAACACTGAAGCTTTCTTT.

The chain links TRBV11-3 to TRBJ2-5; D unclear. V lost 1 base to trimming and J lost 5 bases, with 11 bases between them. The CDR3 consists of 14 residues. CDR1 and CDR2 (germline): SGHNT, YENEEA. In DNA, the CDR3 is TGTGCCAGCAGCTTAGGGTCCGGTGCCGAGACCCAGTACTTC. It yields the protein CASSLGSGAETQYF.